This TCR beta chain came from a study of HIV-infected children after antiretroviral therapy interruption. About the research overall: Interruption-arm samples span weeks 0, 12, interruption end (24 or 48), and about 3 years post-study.

Unique molecular identifiers were included in an RNA-based 3' RACE TCR library. TCRdb reprocessed the 3' RACE reads with MiXCR, giving one entry per CDR3 protein. The data hold tens of thousands of distinct CDR3 sequences, with about 4.3% observed a single time. The CDR3 is made up of 15 amino acids. V lost 2 bases to trimming and J lost 1 base; unmatched junction nucleotides: 2. CDR1 and CDR2 (germline): KGHSH, LQKENI. This clonotype has at least ten counts. The treatment was: PENTA 11 planned treatment interruption arm or continuous ART arm. Cryopreserved PBMC samples required at least 5 million viable cells.

The chain has TRBV18 and TRBJ2-4; 7 bases are a match to TRBD1. This receptor was identified in a pool of human donors with HIV. The sample was CD45RA+ CD4+ T cells from PBMCs, pooled from several time points, taken from a donor given antiretroviral therapy, either interrupted or continuous. The subset here: naive CD4+ CD45RA+ CD45RO- T cells. The CDR3 sequence is CASSPWGQAKNIQYF. The CDR3 nucleotides read TGTGCCAGCTCACCATGGGGACAGGCCAAAAACATTCAGTACTTC. Based on the CDR3 plus reference TRBV18 and TRBJ2-4, the full variable domain is NAGVMQNPRHLVRRRGQEARLRCSPMKGHSHVYWYRQLPEEGLKFMVYLQKENIIDESGMPKERFSAEFPKEGPSILRIQQVVRGDSAAYFCASSPWGQAKNIQYFGAGTRLSVL.